This paragraph reports one T cell receptor beta chain. Its cognate antigen is unknown. CDR3 length: 15 amino acids. Trimming removed 9 bases from V and 4 bases from J; junction bases left unmatched: 9. Germline CDR1 and CDR2: SEHNR and FQNEAQ (reference sequence). The study ran the assay at deep level. Original data processing: ImmunoSEQ output held junction-only sequences without quality scores, so filtering differed. TCRdb's table, derived via immunoSEQ multiplex PCR, lists solely in-frame clones and lacks some. V, J and clone size reflect that table, while D and trimming were determined from the DNA. Here the sample spans roughly 480,000 clones, around 80% being singletons. This sample is drawn from a study of shared clonotypes between healthy human individuals. Study details: Contributing individuals were two females and a few males aged 18 to 49. Study conclusions and caveats: The diversity represented, both genetic and in exposure history, was limited by few donors.

Source material: PBMCs. The origin of this receptor is a woman in her thirties or forties in good health. Some clones in this sample may be carry-over from other donors' samples. J is TRBJ2-3 and V is TRBV7-9; 11 positions agree with TRBD2. The CDR3 DNA reads TGTGCCAGTTTACTAGCGGGAGTTTTTGCAGATACGCAGTATTTT. Residues: CASLLAGVFADTQYF.